A selection of T cell receptor beta chains follows, all from one sample in a study of blood T cell repertoires in COVID-19. This table comes from immunoSEQ multiplex PCR, and its TCRdb copy is limited to in-frame clones, with some not included. This table holds about 150,000 clones, 80% to 90% found once. The sequenced sample consisted of peripheral blood. Receptor source: an elderly man with acute or convalescent COVID-19. Each CDR3 is given with its conserved first and last residue. A D gene is named only where the DNA matches it firmly. A row's size may be missing; if present it is once, few, many or a size class.

TRBV5-6	-	TRBJ1-2	-	CASSEGLGGYTF	TGTGCCAGCAGTGAAGGACTGGGCGGCTACACCTTC
TRBV5-4	-	TRBJ2-3	-	CASSLGAGDTQYF	TGTGCCAGCAGCTTGGGCGCAGGAGATACGCAGTATTTT
TRBV6-5	few	TRBJ1-5	-	CASSSDQGWNQPQHF	TGTGCCAGCAGTTCCGATCAGGGGTGGAATCAGCCCCAGCATTTT
TRBV28	-	TRBJ1-2	-	CASSLDGGWDYGYTF	TGTGCCAGCAGTTTAGACGGGGGGTGGGACTATGGCTACACCTTC
TRBV4-2	-	TRBJ1-1	-	CASSQDRAGLGFF	TGTGCCAGCAGCCAAGATCGTGCAGGGCTTGGTTTCTTT
TRBV5-1	-	TRBJ2-3	-	CASSLFGTRAQSTDTQYF	TGCGCCAGCAGCTTGTTCGGCACCAGGGCCCAAAGCACAGATACGCAGTATTTT
TRBV6-5	-	TRBJ2-1	-	CASGTGGLGNEQFF	TGTGCCAGCGGGACTGGGGGATTGGGCAATGAGCAGTTCTTC
TRBV7-9	-	TRBJ1-2	-	CASSLGPGGTGGYTF	TGTGCCAGCAGCTTAGGCCCCGGGGGGACGGGGGGCTACACCTTC
TRBV27	-	TRBJ2-7	TRBD2	CASSLAGAYEQYF	TGTGCCAGCAGTTTAGCGGGAGCCTACGAGCAGTACTTC
TRBV18	-	TRBJ1-1	TRBD1	CASSPLGQAYTEAFF	TGTGCCAGCTCACCACTGGGACAGGCCTACACTGAAGCTTTCTTT
TRBV5-1	once	TRBJ2-7	TRBD1	CASSTGDRMYEQYF	TGCGCCAGCAGCACCGGGGACAGAATGTACGAGCAGTACTTC
TRBV28	-	TRBJ1-4	-	CASTTPSAGNEKLFF	TGTGCCAGCACCACGCCTTCGGCAGGGAATGAAAAACTGTTTTTT
TRBV28	-	TRBJ1-5	TRBD1	CASSLDRYQPQHF	TGTGCCAGCAGTTTGGACAGGTATCAGCCCCAGCATTTT
TRBV6-5	-	TRBJ1-3	-	CASSSSGSGNTIYF	TGTGCCAGCAGTTCTTCAGGCTCTGGAAACACCATATATTTT
TRBV19	-	TRBJ2-5	TRBD2	CASKASGRGPQETQYF	TGTGCCAGTAAAGCTAGCGGGAGGGGCCCACAAGAGACCCAGTACTTC
TRBV18	-	TRBJ2-7	TRBD1	CASSGGQGRSLSSYEQYF	TGTGCCAGCTCAGGGGGACAGGGTCGATCACTCAGCTCCTACGAGCAGTACTTC
TRBV24-1	-	TRBJ2-5	-	CATGDSGPPQETQYF	TGTGCCACCGGGGACTCGGGACCACCGCAAGAGACCCAGTACTTC
TRBV28	-	TRBJ1-4	TRBD1	CASRDRKKLFF	TGTGCCAGTCGGGACAGGAAAAAACTGTTTTTT
TRBV27	-	TRBJ2-1	TRBD1	CASSLSHRWDRDYNEQFF	TGTGCCAGCAGTTTAAGTCACAGGTGGGACAGGGACTACAATGAGCAGTTCTTC
TRBV19	-	TRBJ2-6	TRBD1	CASSIDLGTGLSGANVLTF	TGTGCCAGTAGTATAGATTTAGGGACAGGGCTCTCTGGGGCCAACGTCCTGACTTTC
TRBV27	-	TRBJ2-7	TRBD1	CASIERLAGGHEQYF	TGTGCCAGCATCGAGCGGTTGGCAGGGGGCCACGAGCAGTACTTC
TRBV24-1	-	TRBJ1-2	-	CATSDFWQDYGYTF	TGTGCCACCAGTGATTTTTGGCAGGACTATGGCTACACCTTC
TRBV3-1/TRBV3-2	-	TRBJ1-2	TRBD1	CASSPDRLTYGYTF	TGTGCCAGCAGCCCGGACAGGTTAACCTATGGCTACACCTTC
TRBV30	-	TRBJ2-1	-	CAWSVLRGHNEQFF	TGTGCCTGGAGTGTACTAAGGGGCCACAATGAGCAGTTCTTC
TRBV6-5	-	TRBJ2-1	TRBD2	CASSYSTGGVYNEQFF	TGTGCCAGCAGTTACTCGACGGGGGGGGTTTACAATGAGCAGTTCTTC
TRBV9	-	TRBJ2-1	TRBD1	CASSYTGTGGYNEQFF	TGTGCCAGCAGTTACACCGGGACAGGGGGCTACAATGAGCAGTTCTTC
TRBV9	-	TRBJ1-1	TRBD1	CASSVDLPVRGVNTEAFF	TGTGCCAGCAGCGTAGATCTGCCGGTCAGGGGGGTGAACACTGAAGCTTTCTTT
TRBV5-1	-	TRBJ1-6	-	CASSLGGEWMGEHYNSPLHF	TGCGCCAGCAGCTTGGGCGGGGAATGGATGGGGGAGCACTATAATTCACCCCTCCACTTT
TRBV2	-	TRBJ2-5	TRBD1	CASTRELDRGWQETQYF	TGTGCCAGCACCCGCGAATTAGACAGGGGATGGCAAGAGACCCAGTACTTC
TRBV6-5	-	TRBJ2-3	-	CASSYQQGRGTQYF	TGTGCCAGCAGTTACCAGCAGGGGCGAGGTACGCAGTATTTT
TRBV6-1	-	TRBJ1-1	-	CASSEVQNTEAFF	TGTGCCAGCAGTGAAGTACAGAACACTGAAGCTTTCTTT